This T cell receptor beta chain was obtained from a study of read filtering for tumor transcriptome and immune sequencing. This library used around 0.4 ug RNA and molecular barcoded adaptors spanning alpha/delta and beta/gamma chains. Via MiXCR, TCRdb re-called the reads, giving one row per CDR3 protein. The sample contains fewer than 30,000 distinct CDR3 sequences, around a fifth of which appear only once. This clonotype is classed as medium-sized. The ends were cut back, 5 bases at V and 7 bases at J, with 15 bases in the middle. Germline V gene lookup returns CDR1 PRHDT and CDR2 FYEKMQ (reference sequence). The CDR3 has 14 amino acids.

The source of this sequence is a donor aged 40 or over with multiple myeloma. The chain uses TRBV13 and TRBJ2-1; D remains ambiguous. Sequenced: a population of CD138-negative cells sorted from bone marrow. The CDR3 protein is CASSRKVVGNEQFF. CDR3 nucleotide sequence: TGTGCCAGCAGCCGGAAGGTCGTCGGGAATGAGCAGTTCTTC.